Presented here are 8 T cell receptor beta chains from one specimen sequenced in a study of post-analysis software for immune sequencing data. The study, taken as a whole, reports: Higher frequency in patients than in controls was seen for 5 or 6 TRBV segments, with TRBV5-6, TRBV5-1 and TRBV20-1 among them.

Which antigens these TCRs recognize remains unknown. Unique-molecular-identifier-tagged TCR beta cDNA libraries were used. TCRdb used MiXCR to reprocess the PCR reads, holding one entry per CDR3 protein. The sample holds 820,000 or so distinct CDR3 sequences, under 70% seen once. Sequencing input: blood. These receptors all come from a girl between 5 and 17 years old with multiple sclerosis.

The chain carries TRBV2 and TRBJ2-2, with D maybe TRBD2 (6 bases). The germline V gene has CDR1 SNHLY and CDR2 FYNNEI. Trimming took off 8 bases at V and 6 bases at J, with 10 bases between the two ends. The CDR3 has 12 residues. CDR3 residues: CASRRVAGELFF. CDR3 nucleotide sequence: TGTGCCAGCCGGAGGGTTGCCGGGGAGCTGTTTTTT.

The CDR3 loop is CASFGTPEYEQYF. The CDR3 DNA is TGTGCCAGCTTCGGGACTCCTGAATACGAGCAGTACTTC. The chain recombines TRBV25-1 with TRBJ2-7; D might be TRBD2 (6 bases). V was clipped by 8 bases and J by 4 bases, with 15 bases between them. The CDR3 has 13 residues. Germline V CDR1 and CDR2: MGHDK, SYGVNS.

This clonotype was counted a few times. CDR3: CASSPDRGLYGYTF. CDR3 DNA sequence: TGTGCCAGTAGTCCAGACAGGGGGCTCTATGGCTACACCTTC. The gene calls are TRBV19 and TRBJ1-2, with 10 bases fitting TRBD1. The CDR3 contains 14 residues. J lost 4 bases, V lost 5 bases, and 4 bases had no gene match. CDR1 is LNHDA and CDR2 is SQIVND in the germline V gene (reference sequence).

The rearrangement uses TRBV27 and TRBJ1-4; the D gene is possibly TRBD1 (6 bases). This CDR3 has 13 amino acids. The V end lost 5 bases, the J end lost 7 bases, and 11 bases lay between the germline ends. Germline assignment: CDR1 MNHEY and CDR2 SMNVEV (reference sequence). Here the CDR3 reads CASSRGFFEKLFF. The CDR3 DNA is TGTGCCAGCAGTAGGGGGTTTTTTGAAAAACTGTTTTTT.

The chain uses TRBV5-1 and TRBJ2-7, with TRBD2 matching 12 bases. This CDR3 has 15 residues. J gave up 3 bases and V 4 bases, and 5 bases lay outside the gene matches. The germline V gene has CDR1 SGHRS and CDR2 YFSETQ. In DNA, the CDR3 is TGCGCCAGCAGCCTAGGACTAGCGGGACACTACGAGCAGTACTTC. As protein: CASSLGLAGHYEQYF.

The CDR3 is CASSQDEQNLSYTF. CDR3 DNA: TGCGCCAGCAGCCAAGATGAACAGAACTTGAGCTACACCTTC. The chain joins TRBV4-1 to TRBJ1-2; D not resolved. The V gene lost 0 bases and the J gene lost 9 bases, with 14 bases spanning the gap. The CDR3 length is 14 residues. Germline V gives CDR1 MGHRA, CDR2 YSYEKL.

The CDR3 coding sequence is TGTGCCAGCAGCTTATACCCCACAGGGATGAACACTGAAGCTTTCTTT. Protein product: CASSLYPTGMNTEAFF. The chain is built from TRBV7-9 and TRBJ1-1; D is possibly TRBD1 (6 bases). V lost 2 bases and J 0 bases, leaving 13 bases between the germline ends. Germline CDR1 reads SEHNR; CDR2 reads FQNEAQ (reference sequence). The CDR3 extends over 16 amino acids.

This chain joins TRBV7-8 and TRBJ1-2, with a tentative D call TRBD1 (6 bases). Germline V gives CDR1 SGHVS, CDR2 FQNEAQ. This CDR3 has 14 residues. V was cut by 1 base and J by 4 bases, with 10 bases left in between. The CDR3 here is CASSLGGGLYGYTF. CDR3 coding DNA: TGTGCCAGCAGCTTAGGTGGGGGGCTCTATGGCTACACCTTC.